The present T cell receptor beta chain was sequenced within a study of blood T cell repertoires in COVID-19. Study-wide background: Collection of acute and convalescent COVID-19 samples took place in the United States, Italy and Spain. PBMCs, B-cell-depleted T cells, or T cells provided the cDNA or gDNA that made up the material.

Here immunoSEQ multiplex PCR was the method, and the copy in TCRdb shows in-frame clones only, minus some. The sample contains about 290,000 clones, around 90% of which appear only once. Trimming removed 0 bases at V and 0 bases at J, with 12 bases between. CDR1 is MNHEY and CDR2 is SVGEGT in the germline V gene. The CDR3 sequence is 16 residues long. Sequenced material: PBMCs or T cells enriched from blood (not recorded which). The clonotype comes from a woman aged 40 to 55 who had recovered from COVID-19. The chain carries TRBV6-2 or TRBV6-3 and TRBJ2-7, with D possibly matching TRBD1 (6 bases). The CDR3 loop reads CASSYSFQGSSYEQYF. CDR3 nucleotide sequence: TGTGCCAGCAGTTACTCGTTTCAGGGGAGCTCCTACGAGCAGTACTTC.